The 13 T cell receptor beta chains given below trace back to one sample, sequenced in a study of blood T cell repertoires in COVID-19. Clones were read by immunoSEQ multiplex PCR, and TCRdb kept only the in-frame ones, dropping some. This table holds some 130,000 clones, roughly four fifths found once. Input material: peripheral blood. The source is a man aged 35 to 55 with active or convalescent COVID-19.

J is TRBJ1-1 and V is TRBV3-1 (or the pseudogene TRBV3-2), with TRBD1 identical over 7 bases. Germline trimming cut 5 bases from V and 1 base from J; bases unmatched to any gene: 10. The CDR3 consists of 16 residues. Germline V gives CDR1 LGHDT, CDR2 YNNKEL (reference sequence). In DNA form, the CDR3 reads TGTGCCAGCAGCTGGCGGACAGGTCAAGGGAACACTGAAGCTTTCTTT. Translated: CASSWRTGQGNTEAFF.

The chain uses TRBV4-2 and TRBJ2-7; TRBD2 matches at 7 bases. The CDR3 totals 18 residues. Germline CDR1 reads LGHNA; CDR2 reads YNFKEQ. J lost 2 bases, V lost 2 bases, and 15 bases had no gene match. The CDR3 DNA sequence: TGTGCCAGCAGCCAATTCCCTAAGTCAAGCGGGGATACCTACGAGCAGTACTTC. Protein: CASSQFPKSSGDTYEQYF.

This clone was detected only a few times. The chain couples TRBV10-1 to TRBJ2-7; 12 bases are a match to TRBD2. There are 15 residues in the CDR3. The germline V gene encodes CDR1 WNHNN and CDR2 SYGVQD (reference sequence). V was pared by 6 bases and J by 1 base, with 4 bases of the junction left unmatched. The CDR3 nucleotides are TGCGCCAGCAGCATTGGACTAGCGGGGTCCTACGAGCAGTACTTC. Its protein product is CASSIGLAGSYEQYF.

The chain recombines TRBV5-8 with TRBJ1-2; no definite D call. Germline CDR1 and CDR2: SGHTS and YDEGEE. This CDR3 is 13 amino acids long. V shed 5 bases and J shed 4 bases, with 12 bases lying between them. CDR3 in amino acids: CASSPRGTYGYTF. CDR3 coding DNA: TGTGCCAGCAGTCCCCGGGGAACCTATGGCTACACCTTC.

The V gene is TRBV19, the J gene TRBJ2-6; 7 nucleotides line up with TRBD1. Trimming at V came to 6 bases and at J to 2 bases, leaving 4 bases not matched to a gene. CDR1 and CDR2 (germline): LNHDA, SQIVND (reference sequence). This CDR3 spans 15 amino acids. The CDR3 reads CASSRQGAGANVLTF. As DNA, the CDR3 is TGTGCCAGTAGCAGACAGGGTGCTGGGGCCAACGTCCTGACTTTC.

The chain has TRBV4-1 and TRBJ2-3; TRBD1 is a possible D gene (6 bases). Germline V gives CDR1 MGHRA, CDR2 YSYEKL. Trimming removed 1 base at V and 3 bases at J, with 14 bases between. The CDR3 totals 16 residues. The CDR3 sequence: CASSQGDTRDTDTQYF. The DNA for the CDR3 is TGCGCCAGCAGCCAAGGGGACACCCGGGATACAGATACGCAGTATTTT.

The chain recombines TRBV11-2 with TRBJ2-7; 8 bases are shared with TRBD2. CDR3 length: 14 residues. Trimming removed 0 bases from V and 4 bases from J; junction bases left unmatched: 2. Germline V gene data show CDR1 as SGHAT and CDR2 as FQNNGV. The CDR3 DNA follows: TGTGCCAGCAGCTTAGAGACTAGCGCTTACGAGCAGTACTTC. Translated: CASSLETSAYEQYF.

V and J are TRBV4-3 and TRBJ2-7, with 7 bases lining up with TRBD1. Germline CDR1 LGHNA, CDR2 YSLEER. The CDR3 runs to 15 residues. Losses at the gene ends were 3 bases for V and 1 base for J; bases not matched to a gene: 6. CDR3 protein: CASSHQGVGSYEQYF. DNA of the CDR3: TGCGCCAGCAGCCATCAGGGGGTAGGGTCCTACGAGCAGTACTTC.

The chain links TRBV27 to TRBJ2-7, with D unresolved. This CDR3 region has 12 residues. V lost 4 bases and J lost 2, with 6 bases in between. CDR1 and CDR2 from the germline V gene are MNHEY and SMNVEV (reference sequence). In nucleotides, the CDR3 is TGTGCCAGCAGTTCTACTCCCTACGAGCAGTACTTC. Translation gives CASSSTPYEQYF.

The chain has TRBV18 and TRBJ2-1; TRBD2 matches 12 bases. Germline values: CDR1 KGHSH, CDR2 LQKENI. With V trimmed by 3 bases and J by 5 bases, 2 bases remained unmatched. The CDR3 totals 15 residues. The CDR3 region is CASSPRLAGDNEQFF. The CDR3 DNA reads as TGTGCCAGCTCACCTAGACTAGCGGGGGACAATGAGCAGTTCTTC.

The CDR3: CASSPGTENSPLHF. The CDR3 DNA sequence: TGTGCCAGCAGCCCAGGGACAGAAAATTCACCCCTCCACTTT. V and J are TRBV3-1 (or the pseudogene TRBV3-2) and TRBJ1-6, with TRBD1 matching 7 bases. The CDR3 consists of 14 residues. The trim removed 4 bases at V and 7 bases at J, leaving 4 bases unmatched. The germline gives CDR1 LGHDT, CDR2 YNNKEL (reference sequence).

The rearrangement uses TRBV5-1 and TRBJ1-2; no clear D gene. This CDR3 has 14 amino acids. Germline lookup yields CDR1 SGHRS and CDR2 YFSETQ. V gave up 0 bases and J gave up 1 base, with 7 bases separating them. CDR3 protein: CASSLGVGNYGYTF. CDR3 coding DNA: TGCGCCAGCAGCTTGGGTGTCGGTAACTATGGCTACACCTTC.

The chain couples TRBV5-1 to TRBJ2-7, with D possibly matching TRBD1 (6 bases). The germline CDR1 and CDR2 sequences are SGHRS and YFSETQ. The CDR3 runs 12 residues. V dropped 1 base and J dropped 5 bases, with 7 bases sitting between them. CDR3 loop: CASSLPGDEQYF. The CDR3 nucleotides are TGCGCCAGCAGCTTGCCAGGGGACGAGCAGTACTTC.